The 20 T cell receptor beta chains given below trace back to one sample, sequenced in a study of regulatory T cells in long-lasting Graves disease. Libraries of TCR beta came from iRepertoire HTBI primers plus Arm-PCR of CDR3 regions. Each CDR3 protein gets one entry after TCRdb re-called the multiplex PCR reads with MiXCR. The data contain roughly 700,000 distinct CDR3 sequences, about 30% of them singletons. Time point specified: persistent/refractory GD, antithyroid drugs over 5 years with positive TRAb. After RNA was extracted from PBMCs, the TCR library was made from it. This specimen consisted of peripheral blood mononuclear cells (PBMCs), obtained when the disease was refractory, from a patient treated with antithyroid drugs. These receptors all stem from a female donor with Graves disease.

This chain uses TRBV20-1 with TRBJ2-7; 10 nucleotides match TRBD2. The J segment lost 3 bases and the V segment lost 0 bases, leaving 8 bases of the junction unmatched. This CDR3 is 16 amino acids long. CDR1 DFQATT and CDR2 SNEGSKA come from the germline V gene (reference sequence). The CDR3 region has the DNA TGCAGTGCTAGAGATCCGCTTCTAGCGGGAGACTACGAGCAGTACTTC. Encoded protein: CSARDPLLAGDYEQYF.

For the CDR3, the DNA is TGTGCCAGCTCTCTACAGGGATCTGACACTGAAGCTTTCTTT. This gives the protein CASSLQGSDTEAFF. This sequence joins TRBV18 and TRBJ1-1; perhaps TRBD1 as D (6 bases). Germline CDR1 KGHSH, CDR2 LQKENI. Trimming removed 6 bases from V and 3 bases from J, with 14 bases in between. This CDR3 contains 14 residues.

V is TRBV2 and J is TRBJ1-5, with D perhaps TRBD1 (5 bases). This CDR3 is built from 14 residues. The V gene lost 8 bases and the J gene lost 1 base, with 12 bases spanning the gap. CDR1 and CDR2 from the germline V gene are SNHLY and FYNNEI. DNA of the CDR3: TGTGCCAGCCTAGGGGAACGGAGCAATCAGCCCCAGCATTTT. It is translated as CASLGERSNQPQHF.

This clonotype was detected ten times or more. The V and J genes are TRBV15 and TRBJ1-1, with TRBD1 identical over 8 bases. The germline CDR1 and CDR2 sequences are LNHNV and YYDKDF (reference sequence). V trimming: 0 bases; J trimming: 2 bases; junction bases outside the gene matches: 5. The CDR3 runs 16 residues. Here the CDR3 DNA reads TGTGCCACCAGCAGAGATTGGGGACAGGACAACACTGAAGCTTTCTTT. Translating it yields CATSRDWGQDNTEAFF.

With respect to this clonotype: This sequence may be a read error, since a much larger clone differs from it by one base. The J gene is TRBJ1-2, the V gene TRBV6-2 or TRBV6-3; TRBD1 is a possible D gene (5 bases). V was cut by 7 bases and J by 2 bases, with 14 bases left in between. This CDR3 has 14 residues. CDR1 and CDR2 (germline): MNHEY, SVGEGT. Here the CDR3 DNA reads TGTGCCAGCACCAACCGGGACGTAAACTATGGCTACACCTTC. It is translated as CASTNRDVNYGYTF.

In its sample, this clonotype was seen a few times. Here the CDR3 DNA reads TGTGCCAGCAAGGGGGGGCAGGGGACTGAAGCTTTCTTT. This sequence encodes CASKGGQGTEAFF. V gene TRBV12-3 or TRBV12-4 combines with J gene TRBJ1-1; D possibly corresponds to TRBD1 (6 bases). The CDR3 extends over 13 amino acids. The V gene lost 7 bases and the J gene lost 5 bases, with 14 bases spanning the gap.

As concerns this clonotype: A read error may account for a junction end that differs from germline. CDR3 DNA: TGTGCCAGCAGCTTATCGAATTTGGCTAATGAAGAACTGTTTTTT. Its translation: CASSLSNLANEELFF. The rearrangement links TRBV11-2 to TRBJ1-4; D unresolved. Germline assignment: CDR1 SGHAT and CDR2 FQNNGV. This CDR3 region has 15 residues.

In its sample, this clonotype was seen once. The genes are TRBV12-3 or TRBV12-4 and TRBJ1-3, with D uncertain. Trimming took 3 bases from V and 0 from J, leaving 12 bases between them. This CDR3 is built from 16 residues. CDR3 protein: CASSFFGRDSGNTIYF. The CDR3 bases are TGTGCCAGCAGTTTTTTTGGAAGAGACTCTGGAAACACCATATATTTT.

This clonotype was seen more than once but under ten times. The chain is built from TRBV20-1 and TRBJ2-5, with D maybe TRBD1 (6 bases). V was cut by 5 bases and J by 0 bases, with 13 bases left in between. Germline CDR1 and CDR2: DFQATT and SNEGSKA (reference sequence). The CDR3 spans 14 residues. The CDR3 here is CSAPPGQNQETQYF. The CDR3 DNA follows: TGCAGTGCTCCCCCGGGACAAAACCAAGAGACCCAGTACTTC.

This clonotype was counted between two and nine times. V is TRBV5-1 and J is TRBJ1-1; D ambiguous. Trimming removed 7 bases from V and 2 bases from J, with 12 bases in between. The CDR3 loop spans 13 amino acids. Germline V gene data show CDR1 as SGHRS and CDR2 as YFSETQ. The CDR3: CASGGPANTEAFF. DNA for the CDR3: TGCGCCAGCGGCGGTCCTGCAAACACTGAAGCTTTCTTT.

The genes are TRBV5-1 and TRBJ2-7; 11 nucleotides line up with TRBD2. The CDR3 length is 16 residues. V gave up 0 bases and J gave up 5 bases; unmatched junction bases: 7. From germline, CDR1 is SGHRS and CDR2 YFSETQ. The CDR3 DNA is TGCGCCAGCAGCTTGGGAGCTAGCGGGAGGTTGAACGAGCAGTACTTC. Translated: CASSLGASGRLNEQYF.

J is TRBJ1-6 and V is TRBV6-2 or TRBV6-3, with TRBD1 identical over 7 bases. The CDR3 length is 14 residues. J gave up 10 bases and V 5 bases, and 8 bases lay outside the gene matches. The germline CDR1 and CDR2 sequences are MNHEY and SVGEGT. The CDR3 reads CASSTGQTRSPLHF. The DNA for the CDR3 is TGTGCCAGCAGTACGGGACAGACCAGGTCACCCCTCCACTTT.

The sample holds a few counts of this clonotype. The junction differs from germline at one of its ends, possibly a read error. The V call is TRBV7-9, the J call TRBJ1-1; weak D call: TRBD1 (6 bases). This CDR3 is 13 amino acids long. The V gene's germline CDR1 is SEHNR and CDR2 FQNEAQ (reference sequence). The CDR3 nucleotides read TGCGCCAGCAGCTTGGACAGCCTAACTGAAGCTTTCTTT. Encoded protein: CASSLDSLTEAFF.

This CDR3 reads CAWSGWGSNQPQHF. CDR3 DNA: TGTGCCTGGAGTGGGTGGGGGAGCAATCAGCCCCAGCATTTT. The J gene is TRBJ1-5, the V gene TRBV30, with D tentatively TRBD1 (5 bases). V was shortened by 1 base and J by 1 base, with 8 bases between the two germline ends. The CDR3 length is 14 residues. The V gene's germline CDR1 is GTSNPN and CDR2 SVGIG (reference sequence).

The V gene is TRBV5-1, the J gene TRBJ2-7; 7 nucleotides match TRBD1. V shed 4 bases, J shed 4 bases, and the junction held 11 bases outside the gene matches. The CDR3 is 15 amino acids. Germline V gene sequence: CDR1 SGHRS, CDR2 YFSETQ. The CDR3 bases are TGCGCCAGCAGCAGCGGTGACAGGGCAGTTTACGAGCAGTACTTC. This codes for CASSSGDRAVYEQYF.

This clonotype came up many times. V is TRBV28 and J is TRBJ1-5; D not resolved. The germline V gene has CDR1 MDHEN and CDR2 SYDVKM. This CDR3 has 16 amino acids. V was cut by 5 bases and J by 0 bases, with 14 bases left in between. Written as DNA, the CDR3 is TGTGCCAGCAGTCCCCTAGTGGTCCCTAGCAATCAGCCCCAGCATTTT. Encoded protein: CASSPLVVPSNQPQHF.

Only a few counts were recorded for this clonotype. The chain joins TRBV27 to TRBJ1-2; no clear D. The CDR3 spans 14 residues. V lost 4 bases to trimming and J lost 0 bases, with 9 bases between them. The germline CDR1 and CDR2 sequences are MNHEY and SMNVEV (reference sequence). CDR3 sequence reads: CASSWAPANYGYTF. CDR3 coding DNA: TGTGCCAGCAGTTGGGCACCGGCTAACTATGGCTACACCTTC.

Only a few counts were recorded for this clonotype. This chain's CDR3 is CAGTGPRVSEAFF. CDR3 in DNA: TGTGCCGGGACCGGTCCTAGGGTGTCTGAAGCTTTCTTT. The chain has TRBV11-2 and TRBJ1-1; a weak D match, TRBD1 (5 bases). CDR3 length: 13 residues. V was pared by 11 bases and J by 6 bases, with 19 bases between. The germline gives CDR1 SGHAT, CDR2 FQNNGV.

On this clonotype itself: This could be a read error, since a much larger clone is one nucleotide away. This chain connects TRBV7-3 to TRBJ1-1; D is possibly TRBD1 (5 bases). The V end lost 5 bases, the J end lost 9 bases, and 16 bases lay between the germline ends. CDR1 and CDR2 from the germline V gene are SGHTA and FQGTGA. CDR3 size: 13 residues. CDR3 in amino acids: CASSRGALGQAFF. Written as DNA, the CDR3 is TGTGCCAGCAGCAGAGGGGCACTAGGACAAGCTTTCTTT.

The genes are TRBV9 and TRBJ1-2, with D possibly matching TRBD1 (5 bases). Trimming took 3 bases from V and 8 from J, leaving 17 bases between them. This CDR3 is built from 14 residues. The germline CDR1 and CDR2 sequences are SGDLS and YYNGEE. As DNA, the CDR3 is TGTGCCAGCAGCGCGGGGGGACTCCAAACCGGCTACACCTTC. Protein: CASSAGGLQTGYTF. Together with reference TRBV9 and TRBJ1-2, the CDR3 gives the full variable domain: DSGVTQTPKHLITATGQRVTLRCSPRSGDLSVYWYQQSLDQGLQFLIQYYNGEERAKGNILERFSAQQFPDLHSELNLSSLELGDSALYFCASSAGGLQTGYTFGSGTRLTVV.